Sequencing of this TCR beta chain was carried out in a study of blood T cells in healthy people across ages. Regarding this clonotype: A read error may produce the germline difference seen at one junction end.

The CDR3 spans 13 residues. Germline CDR1 reads MGHDK; CDR2 reads SYGVNS. A second roughly 7 to 12 cycle PCR used barcoded and J-beta primers. TCRdb redid the calling of the 5' RACE reads with MiXCR, one entry per CDR3 protein. The sample has approximately 1,000,000 distinct CDR3 sequences, 35% to 50% seen once. Material: blood. The sequence was obtained from a woman in her sixties or seventies in good health. This chain links TRBV25-1 with TRBJ1-5; TRBD1 is a possible D gene (5 bases). The CDR3 bases are TGTGCCAGGGAGGAGGGGTGCAAACAGCCCCAGCATTTT. It is translated as CAREEGCKQPQHF. Complete variable domain (other parts from reference TRBV25-1 and TRBJ1-5): EADIYQTPRYLVIGTGKKITLECSQTMGHDKMYWYQQDPGMELHLIHYSYGVNSTEKGDLSSESTVSRIRTEHFPLTLESARPSHTSQYLCAREEGCKQPQHFGDGTRLSIL.